This T cell receptor (beta chain) is from a study of Ad26.COV2.S vaccination and SARS-CoV-2 variants. Study details: In the study, Ad26.COV2.S was injected intramuscularly once, or twice 56 days apart.

Worth noting for this clone: Different DNA sequences within this sample yield the same CDR3.

CDR1 and CDR2 (germline): SGHRS, YFSETQ. The V gene lost 0 bases and the J gene lost 6 bases, with 6 bases spanning the gap. CDR3 length equals 12 residues. Some clones are missing from TCRdb's copy, which holds only in-frame ones; the method was immunoSEQ multiplex PCR. The table shows 500,000 or so clones, with around 90% occurring only once. Treatment: about 20 received Ad26.COV2.S at low or high dose, single or two shots; about five received placebo; per-sample allocation not given. Repertoires come from day 63 after the first vaccine or placebo injection. The rearrangement joins TRBV5-1 to TRBJ1-1; no definite D call. This TCR was recovered from a person aged 18-65 years who received the Ad26.COV2.S COVID-19 vaccine or a placebo. The specimen was peripheral blood, collected in a trial of Ad26.COV2.S vaccine versus placebo. The CDR3 is CASSLEGAEAFF. The CDR3, as DNA: TGCGCCAGCAGCTTGGAGGGCGCTGAAGCTTTCTTT.